This T cell receptor (beta chain) emerged from a study of CXCR3-negative and CXCR3-positive naive CD8 T cells. UMI-labeled 5' RACE TRB cDNA libraries were prepared from the cells. With the 5' RACE reads reprocessed, TCRdb shows one record per CDR3 protein and no DNA. The sample's table shows some 4,000 distinct CDR3 sequences. Study-wide results and caveats: Naive CXCR3-positive cells had TRB CDR3s more hydrophobic than those of CXCR3-negative naive cells. Similar TRBV-TRBJ usage was seen in naive cells (both CXCR3-negative and CXCR3-positive), but memory cells differed.

This CDR3 has 12 residues. Cells classed as naive CD8+ T cells were CD45RO-CCR7+CD27+CD95-. On this clonotype: Its antigen is not known.

The sequence derives from a human donor in good health. Some clones in this sample may be carry-over from other donors' samples. Sequenced: naive CXCR3- CD8+ T cells from blood. Stated subset: CD45RO-CCR7+CD27+CD95- naive CD8+ T cells lacking CXCR3 (TNR3-). The chain couples TRBV12-3 or TRBV12-4 to TRBJ2-3. CDR3: CASKGWPDTQYF.